In its sample, the clone carrying this T cell receptor beta chain was seen a few times. This sample was included in a study of T cells in Graves' hyperthyroidism and ophthalmopathy. About the research overall: Before treatment of any kind, peripheral blood was taken at initial diagnosis.

Germline V gene lookup returns CDR1 MGHRA and CDR2 YSYEKL. V lost 0 bases and J 0 bases, leaving 12 bases between the germline ends. The CDR3 consists of 17 residues. From RNA transcripts, TCR beta CDR3 regions were amplified. First-round RT-PCR of the TCR CDR3 relied on the HTBI primer set. MiXCR was run by TCRdb on the multiplex PCR reads, yielding one entry per CDR3 protein. The table has roughly 250,000 distinct CDR3 sequences, 22% seen once. Sequencing was done on a sample of blood. This chain joins TRBV4-1 and TRBJ1-3; the D is unclear. The receptor was derived from a man between 25 and 39 years old with Graves' ophthalmopathy. As DNA, the CDR3 is TGCGCCAGCAGCCAAGATCGTGTCCCGTACTCTGGAAACACCATATATTTT. Translation: CASSQDRVPYSGNTIYF.